The 12 T cell receptor beta chains listed next were all sequenced from one sample in a study of blood T cell repertoires in COVID-19. Data came from immunoSEQ multiplex PCR; TCRdb stores just in-frame clones and leaves some out. The data show roughly 250,000 clones, with 80% to 90% seen just once and under 2.5% held by the top ten. Sequenced sample: PBMCs or T cells enriched from blood (not recorded which). These receptors originate from a woman aged 45-60 years who had recovered from COVID-19.

This chain uses TRBV27 with TRBJ2-2, with 11 bases fitting TRBD1. The CDR3 sequence is 16 residues long. The V and J ends lost 3 bases and 4 bases, in that order; junction bases with no gene match: 4. Germline V gene sequence: CDR1 MNHEY, CDR2 SMNVEV (reference sequence). CDR3 loop: CASSLFGTGGTGELFF. The CDR3 DNA reads as TGTGCCAGCAGTTTGTTCGGGACAGGGGGCACCGGGGAGCTGTTTTTT.

V and J are TRBV6-5 and TRBJ1-1, with D possibly TRBD1 on 5 matching bases. The CDR3 has 14 amino acids. Trimming cost V 6 bases and J 3 bases, with 14 bases left between them. CDR1 MNHEY and CDR2 SVGAGI come from the germline V gene. The CDR3, as DNA: TGTGCCAGCAGGTCAGGGTTATCGTACACTGAAGCTTTCTTT. It codes for CASRSGLSYTEAFF.

The J gene is TRBJ2-3, the V gene TRBV10-1; 9 positions match TRBD1. The germline CDR1 and CDR2 sequences are WNHNN and SYGVQD (reference sequence). This CDR3 is built from 14 residues. Unmatched junction bases numbered 7, after V lost 8 bases and J lost 4 bases. DNA for the CDR3: TGCGCCAGCGGGGGGACAGGGAACCCAGATACGCAGTATTTT. The encoded protein is CASGGTGNPDTQYF.

The gene calls are TRBV4-1 and TRBJ2-3, with a weak D call TRBD2 (6 bases). The CDR3 spans 14 residues. Trimming left V 3 bases short and J 3 bases short, with 10 bases between. Germline CDR1 and CDR2: MGHRA and YSYEKL. This CDR3 is CASSQHLATDTQYF. The CDR3 DNA sequence: TGCGCCAGCAGCCAGCATCTAGCGACAGATACGCAGTATTTT.

The chain recombines TRBV6-9 with TRBJ2-1; 13 positions match TRBD2. This CDR3 region has 14 residues. Germline CDR1 and CDR2: MNHGY and SVAAGI. CDR3 sequence (DNA): TGTGGGGAGGGGACTAGCGGGAACTACAATGAGCAGTTCTTC. Residues: CGEGTSGNYNEQFF.

The chain joins TRBV20-1 to TRBJ1-3; D call uncertain. This CDR3 is 11 amino acids long. V was cut by 4 bases and J by 1 base, with 2 bases left in between. Germline V gene lookup returns CDR1 DFQATT and CDR2 SNEGSKA (reference sequence). The DNA of the CDR3 is TGCAGTGCTATATCTGGAAACACCATATATTTT. Its protein is CSAISGNTIYF.

This clone has a single count. V is TRBV20-1 and J is TRBJ2-1; 7 positions agree with TRBD2. The length of the CDR3 is 14 residues. V shed 3 bases, J shed 7 bases, and the junction held 9 bases outside the gene matches. The V gene's germline CDR1 is DFQATT and CDR2 SNEGSKA (reference sequence). The CDR3 region is CSASRQRDGNEQFF. The CDR3 nucleotides are TGCAGTGCTAGTCGCCAGCGGGACGGGAATGAGCAGTTCTTC.

A remark on this clone: This same CDR3 is encoded by further DNA sequences in the sample. The chain uses TRBV5-5 and TRBJ1-2; D uncertain. The V gene's germline CDR1 is SGHKS and CDR2 YYEKEE (reference sequence). V was pared by 4 bases and J by 7 bases, with 8 bases between. The CDR3 consists of 11 residues. The DNA of the CDR3 is TGTGCCAGCAGCCCGGGTGGTGGCTACACCTTC. It encodes CASSPGGGYTF.

The rearrangement uses TRBV19 and TRBJ1-5, with 8 bases fitting TRBD1. CDR1 LNHDA and CDR2 SQIVND come from the germline V gene (reference sequence). The CDR3 runs 16 residues. Trimming took 1 base from V and 6 from J; bases not matched to a gene: 8. The CDR3 here is CASSIGAGGNPQPQHF. The CDR3 DNA sequence: TGTGCCAGTAGTATAGGGGCAGGGGGCAATCCTCAGCCCCAGCATTTT.

V usage is TRBV4-2 and J usage is TRBJ2-7; 8 bases are a match to TRBD1. This CDR3 is built from 15 residues. Germline lookup yields CDR1 LGHNA and CDR2 YNFKEQ. The V and J ends lost 0 bases and 7 bases, in that order; junction bases with no gene match: 8. The CDR3, as DNA: TGTGCCAGCAGCCAAGATGTCAGGACAGGGAGGGAGCAGTACTTC. Translating it yields CASSQDVRTGREQYF.

The chain carries TRBV11-2 and TRBJ1-2; no reliable D call. V lost 2 bases to trimming and J lost 3 bases, with 13 bases between them. Per germline, CDR1 SGHAT and CDR2 FQNNGV. The CDR3 extends over 15 amino acids. The CDR3 is CASSLSQTPYYGYTF. The CDR3 bases are TGTGCCAGCAGCTTAAGCCAGACACCCTACTATGGCTACACCTTC.

This clone was observed a handful of times. The gene calls are TRBV30 and TRBJ2-5, with D hard to call. Trimming stripped 8 bases from V and 2 bases from J, with 21 bases between. This CDR3 spans 15 amino acids. CDR1 is GTSNPN, CDR2 SVGIG, per germline (reference sequence). CDR3 DNA: TGTGCCGGAACTCCCGGCCTAGGCGCGCAAGAGACCCAGTACTTC. Encoded protein: CAGTPGLGAQETQYF.